The sequence of this T cell receptor (beta chain) was determined in a study of shared clonotypes between healthy human individuals. Study background: Per donor, three plates held CD4 naive cells, three held CD4 memory, two held CD8 naive and one held CD8 memory.

Points from the study as a whole: Clonotype sharing among donors likely depends on sequencing depth. The sharing of roughly 5% of naive CD4 clonotypes was seen across a handful of donors.

Source study methods: Sequence data from immunoSEQ were junction-only and lacked quality scores; consequently, filtering differed. Clones were sequenced by immunoSEQ multiplex PCR, and TCRdb holds only the in-frame ones, with some missing. V, J and clone size were drawn from that table, and D and trimming were deduced from the DNA. The repertoire consists of some 2,500,000 clones, with 93% occurring once and the leading ten covering more than 0.35%. The CDR3 contains 13 residues. Trimming pared 0 bases from V and 6 bases from J, leaving 8 bases between. Germline-derived CDR1 and CDR2 are SGHDT and YYEEEE. Note on this clone: Its matching antigen is unknown.

Sequenced sample: naive CD4+ T cells from PBMCs. Subset described: CD45RA+ positively selected. The chain recombines TRBV5-6 with TRBJ2-3, with D perhaps TRBD2 (6 bases). The receptor comes from a man between 18 and 29 years old in good health. Some clones in this sample may be carry-over from other donors' samples. The CDR3 is CASSLAAGDTQYF. CDR3 bases: TGTGCCAGCAGCTTGGCGGCGGGGGATACGCAGTATTTT.